Listed here are 24 T cell receptor beta chains from one sample, sequenced in a study of OX40 agonist ivuxolimab in advanced cancers. Clones were read by immunoSEQ multiplex PCR, and TCRdb kept only the in-frame ones, dropping some. This sample yields tens of thousands of clones, of which 88% are seen a single time; 0.27% belongs to the top ten. The sequencing here drew on CD4+ or CD8+ T cells sorted from blood, taken in a trial of the OX40 agonist ivuxolimab. These receptor sequences come from an adult with an advanced solid tumor such as melanoma, head and neck, liver or kidney cancer.

The chain links TRBV7-9 to TRBJ1-2; 8 nucleotides align to TRBD1. This CDR3 region has 15 residues. Germline-derived CDR1 and CDR2 are SEHNR and FQNEAQ (reference sequence). J lost 7 bases, V lost 4 bases, and 11 bases had no gene match. CDR3 loop: CASSYQPWTGSGYTF. CDR3 DNA: TGTGCCAGCAGCTACCAACCGTGGACAGGGTCTGGCTACACCTTC. Together with reference TRBV7-9 and TRBJ1-2, the CDR3 gives the full variable domain: DTGVSQNPRHKITKRGQNVTFRCDPISEHNRLYWYRQTLGQGPEFLTYFQNEAQLEKSRLLSDRFSAERPKGSFSTLEIQRTEQGDSAMYLCASSYQPWTGSGYTFGSGTRLTVV.

This clone occurred once. The V gene is TRBV7-2, the J gene TRBJ2-2, with D unresolved. The germline V gene has CDR1 SGHTA and CDR2 FQGNSA. This CDR3 is 13 amino acids long. The V end was cut by 5 bases, the J end by 9 bases, with 13 bases between. This CDR3 is CASSPLFVRELFF. The DNA for the CDR3 is TGTGCCAGCAGCCCGCTCTTTGTTAGGGAGCTGTTTTTT.

The chain combines TRBV28 with TRBJ1-1; 7 bases align to TRBD1. The V gene's germline CDR1 is MDHEN and CDR2 SYDVKM. Trimming took 6 bases from V and 5 from J; bases not matched to a gene: 9. CDR3 length equals 14 residues. Written as DNA, the CDR3 is TGTGCCAGCAGGCTAGACAGGGTTTTAACTGAAGCTTTCTTT. Translated: CASRLDRVLTEAFF.

The chain recombines TRBV6-5 with TRBJ2-3; D gene uncertain. The V end was cut by 4 bases, the J end by 1 base, with 12 bases between. The CDR3 totals 15 residues. Germline CDR1 MNHEY, CDR2 SVGAGI. CDR3 bases: TGTGCCAGCAGTTCGACTCTAGTTCGCACAGATACGCAGTATTTT. It yields the protein CASSSTLVRTDTQYF.

The chain uses TRBV19 and TRBJ2-2; D not resolved. V was clipped by 1 base and J by 7 bases, with 13 bases between them. The germline gives CDR1 LNHDA, CDR2 SQIVND (reference sequence). The CDR3 contains 15 residues. The CDR3 region has the DNA TGTGCCAGTAGTATAGGGGGTTGGTTCAGCGGGGAGCTGTTTTTT. Amino acid sequence: CASSIGGWFSGELFF.

This chain joins TRBV27 and TRBJ1-1, with D tentatively TRBD1 (5 bases). Trimming left V 3 bases short and J 6 bases short, with 14 bases between. From germline, CDR1 is MNHEY and CDR2 SMNVEV (reference sequence). The CDR3 has 14 amino acids. As DNA, the CDR3 is TGTGCCAGCAGTTTTCGGGGCCCGGGGGCTGAAGCTTTCTTT. This encodes CASSFRGPGAEAFF.

The chain is built from TRBV11-1 and TRBJ2-2; D is perhaps TRBD1 (5 bases). Germline V gene data show CDR1 as SGHAT and CDR2 as FQDESV (reference sequence). This CDR3 spans 14 amino acids. Trimming cost V 4 bases and J 6 bases, with 12 bases left between them. CDR3 residues: CASSSRQSSGELFF. The DNA for the CDR3 is TGTGCCAGCAGCTCCCGACAGAGCTCCGGGGAGCTGTTTTTT.

The V and J genes are TRBV7-4 and TRBJ2-3; 8 bases agree with TRBD2. This CDR3 contains 17 residues. CDR1 is SGHVT, CDR2 SQSDAQ, per germline. The V segment lost 5 bases and the J segment 6 bases; nucleotides outside the gene matches: 16. The chain's CDR3 is CASSRQLLAALCDTQYF. CDR3 bases: TGTGCCAGCAGCAGGCAACTACTAGCGGCCCTTTGTGATACGCAGTATTTT. The entire variable domain, with the rest obtained from reference TRBV7-4 and TRBJ2-3, is as follows: GAGVSQSPRYKVAKRGRDVALRCDSISGHVTLYWYRQTLGQGSEVLTYSQSDAQRDKSGRPSGRFSAERPERSVSTLKIQRTEQGDSAVYLCASSRQLLAALCDTQYFGPGTRLTVL.

The chain carries TRBV19 and TRBJ2-5; D is unresolved. The J call may be wrong; the DNA end is better matched by TRBJ2-7. Germline-derived CDR1 and CDR2 are LNHDA and SQIVND (reference sequence). CDR3 length equals 15 residues. The CDR3 spells CASSISRMMTYEQYF. The DNA of the CDR3 is TGTGCCAGTAGTATTTCACGGATGATGACCTACGAGCAGTACTTC.

The chain joins TRBV28 to TRBJ1-2, with 7 bases lining up with TRBD1. CDR1 is MDHEN, CDR2 SYDVKM, per germline. The trim removed 3 bases at V and 3 bases at J, leaving 4 bases unmatched. This CDR3 has 14 residues. CDR3 in DNA: TGTGCCAGCAGTTTTCAGGGGGGAGACTATGGCTACACCTTC. Its protein is CASSFQGGDYGYTF.

The gene calls are TRBV21-1 and TRBJ2-7; the listed D gene, TRBD2, was not tested against the DNA. TRBV21-1 is described as a pseudogene. This CDR3 has 19 amino acids. Here the CDR3 DNA reads TGTGCCAGCAGCAAAGAACGACGGAAGCGGGAGGGCCAACGCTACGAGCAGTACTTC. The encoded protein is CASSKERRKREGQRYEQYF.

The chain carries TRBV29-1 and TRBJ1-2; a weak D match, TRBD1 (5 bases). V dropped 4 bases and J dropped 3 bases, with 21 bases sitting between them. The CDR3 consists of 16 residues. CDR1 is SQVTM, CDR2 ANQGSEA, per germline. CDR3: CSVGPRGGVEYYGYTF. The CDR3 DNA follows: TGCAGCGTTGGCCCCCGGGGGGGGGTTGAGTACTATGGCTACACCTTC.

This sequence joins TRBV7-2 and TRBJ2-7, with 9 bases fitting TRBD2. The CDR3 contains 16 residues. Looked up from germline, CDR1 is SGHTA and CDR2 is FQGNSA. With V trimmed by 3 bases and J by 0 bases, 6 bases remained unmatched. The DNA of the CDR3 is TGTGCCAGCAGCTTGGATGGGACTAGCCGCTCCTACGAGCAGTACTTC. The encoded protein is CASSLDGTSRSYEQYF.

This CDR3 is CASSPGQVQETQYF. For the CDR3, the DNA is TGCGCCAGCAGCCCTGGACAGGTCCAAGAGACCCAGTACTTC. The V and J genes are TRBV5-1 and TRBJ2-5, with TRBD1 matching 7 bases. Germline assignment: CDR1 SGHRS and CDR2 YFSETQ. V lost 4 bases to trimming and J lost 1 base; unmatched junction nucleotides: 4. This CDR3 comprises 14 residues.

Here the CDR3 reads CASSLMSGLNTGELFF. Here the CDR3 DNA reads TGTGCCAGCAGCTTAATGAGCGGGCTAAACACCGGGGAGCTGTTTTTT. The chain has TRBV5-4 and TRBJ2-2, with TRBD2 as a possible D gene (6 bases). This CDR3 is built from 16 residues. CDR1 is SGHNT and CDR2 is YYREEE in the germline V gene (reference sequence). V lost 2 bases and J lost 2, with 13 bases in between.

The chain employs TRBV6-4 and TRBJ2-2, with unresolved D. The CDR3 is 16 residues long. Germline assignment: CDR1 MRHNA and CDR2 SNTAGT. Between the trimmed V and J ends, which lost 6 bases and 7 bases, there was a span of 21 bases. The chain's CDR3 is CASSATGSSGIGELFF. In nucleotides, the CDR3 is TGTGCCAGCAGCGCCACCGGGTCTAGTGGAATCGGGGAGCTGTTTTTT.

This chain connects TRBV5-1 to TRBJ2-5, with 7 bases matching TRBD2. The CDR3 has 14 amino acids. Germline loops: CDR1 SGHRS, CDR2 YFSETQ. After removal of 4 bases from V and 5 bases from J, the junction contained 8 bases not matched to a gene. CDR3 in amino acids: CASSPGGGTETQYF. The CDR3, as DNA: TGCGCCAGCAGCCCCGGGGGAGGGACTGAGACCCAGTACTTC.

This clone was observed a single time. V gene TRBV5-1 combines with J gene TRBJ2-1; the match to TRBD2 covers 11 bases. CDR3 length equals 18 residues. The V segment lost 2 bases and the J segment 6 bases; nucleotides outside the gene matches: 13. Per the germline V gene, CDR1 is SGHRS and CDR2 is YFSETQ. In nucleotides, the CDR3 is TGCGCCAGCAGCTTTTTGCCGGGACTAGCGGTTTCCGGCAATGAGCAGTTCTTC. Translated, it gives CASSFLPGLAVSGNEQFF.

The chain recombines TRBV15 with TRBJ1-1; D gene ambiguous. This CDR3 contains 14 residues. Germline lookup yields CDR1 LNHNV and CDR2 YYDKDF (reference sequence). Between the trimmed V and J ends, which lost 0 bases and 0 bases, there was a span of 5 bases. The CDR3 coding sequence is TGTGCCACCAGCAGAGATCCATTGAACACTGAAGCTTTCTTT. The encoded protein is CATSRDPLNTEAFF.

This sequence joins TRBV5-1 and TRBJ2-1; D may be TRBD1 or TRBD2 (6 bases each). Deletions cut 2 bases from V and 6 bases from J, with 9 bases between. CDR1 and CDR2 (germline): SGHRS, YFSETQ. The CDR3 length is 13 residues. The chain's CDR3 is CASSLWGANEQFF. Written as DNA, the CDR3 is TGCGCCAGCAGCTTATGGGGGGCCAATGAGCAGTTCTTC. Based on the CDR3 plus reference TRBV5-1 and TRBJ2-1, the full variable domain is KAGVTQTPRYLIKTRGQQVTLSCSPISGHRSVSWYQQTPGQGLQFLFEYFSETQRNKGNFPGRFSGRQFSNSRSEMNVSTLELGDSALYLCASSLWGANEQFFGPGTRLTVL.

This clone was seen just once. V gene TRBV7-2 combines with J gene TRBJ2-4; TRBD2 is a possible D gene (5 bases). The CDR3 has 15 residues. CDR1 and CDR2 from the germline V gene are SGHTA and FQGNSA. Trimming took 5 bases from V and 0 from J, leaving 11 bases between them. The CDR3 region is CASSTRRGAKNIQYF. CDR3 in DNA: TGTGCCAGCAGCACCCGACGGGGAGCCAAAAACATTCAGTACTTC.

This clone was seen just once. The chain employs TRBV28 and TRBJ1-4; maybe TRBD1 (5 bases). V dropped 4 bases and J dropped 8 bases, with 17 bases sitting between them. This CDR3 region has 15 residues. Germline-derived CDR1 and CDR2 are MDHEN and SYDVKM. In nucleotides, the CDR3 is TGTGCCAGCAGTTGGTTGGGGGTCCGAGGAGAAAAACTGTTTTTT. Translating gives CASSWLGVRGEKLFF.

The chain employs TRBV19 and TRBJ2-3; no reliable D call. CDR1 is LNHDA, CDR2 SQIVND, per germline (reference sequence). This CDR3 has 14 residues. Trimming removed 5 bases at V and 6 bases at J, with 15 bases between. The CDR3 bases are TGTGCCAGTAGTCTTGGCGGAACTCCTGATACGCAGTATTTT. Its protein is CASSLGGTPDTQYF.

The V gene is TRBV10-3, the J gene TRBJ2-7; TRBD1 matches at 7 bases. The CDR3 has 14 amino acids. Trimming cost V 6 bases and J 4 bases; bases outside gene matches: 9. Looked up from germline, CDR1 is ENHRY and CDR2 is SYGVKD. The CDR3 protein is CAIRQGFEGYEQYF. The CDR3 DNA reads TGTGCCATCAGACAGGGGTTCGAAGGGTACGAGCAGTACTTC.